This T cell receptor beta chain was sequenced in a study of T-cell reconstitution after alpha-beta-depleted transplantation in children. V lost 1 base and J lost 1; bases outside the gene matches: 0. CDR3 length equals 15 residues. CDR1 SGHDN and CDR2 FVKESK come from the germline V gene. Unique molecular identifiers were incorporated during preparation of the TCRbeta library. TCRdb independently ran MiXCR on the PCR reads; one entry per CDR3 protein. This table holds a few hundred thousand distinct CDR3 sequences, approximately 9.8% found once. This clonotype has a count of ten or more. V is TRBV14 and J is TRBJ2-3; 9 nucleotides match TRBD2. The sequence was collected from a human donor who donated a stem cell graft to a child with SCID. The sample consisted of PBMCs from the stem cell graft donor, taken from the stem cell graft. The CDR3 loop is CASSQVAGGTDTQYF. CDR3 nucleotide sequence: TGTGCCAGCAGCCAAGTAGCGGGGGGCACAGATACGCAGTATTTT.